The T cell receptor beta chain under discussion was sequenced for a study of blood T cell repertoires in COVID-19. Study information: The cDNA or gDNA used as material had been derived from T cells, B-cell-depleted T cells, or PBMCs.

Germline V gene sequence: CDR1 SEHNR, CDR2 FQNEAQ (reference sequence). CDR3 length: 16 residues. With 1 base removed from V and 0 bases from J, the gap between germline ends came to 10 bases. Only in-frame clones appear in the TCRdb table, and some are missing; sequencing was by immunoSEQ multiplex PCR. This table holds about 240,000 clones, approximately 78% found once. Sequenced material: peripheral blood. The rearrangement joins TRBV7-9 to TRBJ1-3; D possibly corresponds to TRBD1 (5 bases). This clonotype originated in a woman aged 60-70 years with active or convalescent COVID-19. The CDR3 nucleotides read TGTGCCAGCAGCTTAGTCGGCCAGGGCTCTGGAAACACCATATATTTT. This gives the protein CASSLVGQGSGNTIYF.